These 21 T cell receptor beta chains were sequenced from one sample in a study of OX40 agonist ivuxolimab in advanced cancers. Sequenced by immunoSEQ multiplex PCR; TCRdb stores in-frame clones only, minus some. The sample contains 60,000 to 80,000 clones, roughly nine tenths of which appear only once. The material was CD4+ or CD8+ T cells sorted from blood, obtained in a trial of the OX40 agonist ivuxolimab. The receptors were sampled from an adult with an advanced solid tumor such as melanoma, head and neck, liver or kidney cancer.

The chain has TRBV30 and TRBJ2-1, with D perhaps assigned TRBD1 or TRBD2 (7 bases each). Deletions cut 2 bases from V and 0 bases from J, with 11 bases between. The CDR3 spans 15 residues. Germline V gives CDR1 GTSNPN, CDR2 SVGIG (reference sequence). The DNA for the CDR3 is TGTGCCTGGAGTTCCAGGGGGGGCTCCTACAATGAGCAGTTCTTC. Amino acids: CAWSSRGGSYNEQFF.

This sequence joins TRBV27 and TRBJ2-1; the D call may be TRBD1 or TRBD2 (5 bases each). The V and J ends lost 4 bases and 6 bases respectively, with 16 bases between them. Germline CDR1 and CDR2: MNHEY and SMNVEV (reference sequence). The CDR3 length is 15 residues. The CDR3: CASSSGTQLINEQFF. CDR3 bases: TGTGCCAGCAGTTCCGGGACCCAGCTGATCAATGAGCAGTTCTTC.

The chain has TRBV27 and TRBJ1-1; D is ambiguous. The CDR3 has 14 amino acids. Germline values: CDR1 MNHEY, CDR2 SMNVEV (reference sequence). The ends were cut back, 0 bases at V and 2 bases at J, with 7 bases in the middle. For the CDR3, the DNA is TGTGCCAGCAGTTTATCACAGCTTAACACTGAAGCTTTCTTT. Translating gives CASSLSQLNTEAFF.

This clone showed up just once. The chain recombines TRBV5-8 with TRBJ2-1; TRBD1 might be the D (5 bases). The V end was cut by 1 base, the J end by 9 bases, with 17 bases between. CDR3 length equals 15 residues. The germline V gene has CDR1 SGHTS and CDR2 YDEGEE. CDR3 DNA: TGTGCCAGCAGCTTGTGGGGCATCATGCGGAGTGAGCAGTTCTTC. It encodes CASSLWGIMRSEQFF.

This clone has only one observation. The chain uses TRBV19 and TRBJ1-2; 8 positions match TRBD1. Germline CDR1 is LNHDA and CDR2 is SQIVND (reference sequence). The CDR3 is 16 amino acids. V shed 1 base and J 2 bases; nucleotides not matched to a gene: 6. CDR3 coding DNA: TGTGCCAGTAGTATAGGATCCCGGACAGGGAACTATGGCTACACCTTC. It encodes CASSIGSRTGNYGYTF.

This sequence joins TRBV27 and TRBJ1-5, with TRBD1 identical over 7 bases. The V gene end was trimmed by 1 base and the J gene end by 7 bases; junction bases not matched to a gene: 4. The CDR3 has 14 amino acids. CDR1 is MNHEY and CDR2 is SMNVEV in the germline V gene (reference sequence). The DNA for the CDR3 is TGTGCCAGCAGTTTATTGCCACAGGGGCAGCCCCAGCATTTT. This encodes CASSLLPQGQPQHF.

V is TRBV6-6 and J is TRBJ2-7; D is possibly TRBD2 (5 bases). The CDR3 is 14 amino acids. Germline CDR1 reads MNHNY; CDR2 reads SVGAGI (reference sequence). The CDR3 DNA reads as TGTGCGAGTAAGAGGGCGGGCGAGACCTACGAGCAGTACTTC. Protein product: CASKRAGETYEQYF.

The chain uses TRBV21-1 and TRBJ2-7. TRBV21-1 is termed a pseudogene. The CDR3 consists of 11 residues. CDR3 DNA: TGTGCCAGCAGCGAAGGGCGCGAGCAGTACTTC. Amino acids: CASSEGREQYF.

The V call is TRBV5-6, the J call TRBJ1-2, with D perhaps TRBD1 (5 bases). The V gene's germline CDR1 is SGHDT and CDR2 YYEEEE. V lost 2 bases, J lost 2 bases, and 13 bases lay in between. This CDR3 comprises 15 residues. The CDR3 DNA sequence: TGTGCCAGCAGCTTACCGCAGGGCCCCAACTATGGCTACACCTTC. Translated, it gives CASSLPQGPNYGYTF.

This clone occurred a few times. This chain connects TRBV9 to TRBJ1-1; D gene ambiguous. The CDR3 is made up of 13 amino acids. Trimming cost V 4 bases and J 2 bases, with 9 bases left between them. The germline V gene encodes CDR1 SGDLS and CDR2 YYNGEE. CDR3 sequence (DNA): TGTGCCAGCAGCCTGCAAGGTAACACTGAAGCTTTCTTT. Protein sequence: CASSLQGNTEAFF.

V gene TRBV5-4 combines with J gene TRBJ2-1, with D perhaps TRBD1 (5 bases). The germline gives CDR1 SGHNT, CDR2 YYREEE (reference sequence). The CDR3 contains 15 residues. V was pared by 3 bases and J by 6 bases, with 16 bases between. The CDR3 region has the DNA TGTGCCAGCAGCTCCATAGGGATGGGGCGCAATGAGCAGTTCTTC. It encodes CASSSIGMGRNEQFF.

The rearrangement links TRBV2 to TRBJ2-7; D possibly uses TRBD1 or TRBD2 (5 bases each). Trimming removed 6 bases from V and 0 bases from J, with 15 bases in between. CDR1 is SNHLY, CDR2 FYNNEI, per germline. The CDR3 runs to 15 residues. The CDR3 nucleotides read TGTGCCAGCAGCTGGTCCGGGACGAGCTCCTACGAGCAGTACTTC. Protein sequence: CASSWSGTSSYEQYF.

The V and J genes are TRBV7-2 and TRBJ1-1; 7 nucleotides match TRBD1. The CDR3 contains 14 residues. The germline V gene encodes CDR1 SGHTA and CDR2 FQGNSA. V trimming: 6 bases; J trimming: 8 bases; junction bases outside the gene matches: 12. Here the CDR3 reads CASRPTIVTGEAFF. The CDR3 nucleotides are TGTGCCAGCAGACCCACGATAGTGACAGGGGAAGCTTTCTTT.

The chain recombines TRBV15 with TRBJ2-7; D may be TRBD2 (5 bases). Germline assignment: CDR1 LNHNV and CDR2 YYDKDF (reference sequence). The CDR3 totals 13 residues. Trimming removed 3 bases at V and 3 bases at J, with 9 bases between. CDR3 protein: CATSSPRGYEQYF. The CDR3, as DNA: TGTGCCACCAGCAGCCCCCGGGGCTACGAGCAGTACTTC. The full variable domain, completed using reference TRBV15 and TRBJ2-7, is DAMVIQNPRYQVTQFGKPVTLSCSQTLNHNVMYWYQQKSSQAPKLLFHYYDKDFNNEADTPDNFQSRRPNTSFCFLDIRSPGLGDTAMYLCATSSPRGYEQYFGPGTRLTVT.

V and J are TRBV25-1 and TRBJ2-1; 10 positions match TRBD2. J gave up 2 bases and V 6 bases, and 7 bases lay outside the gene matches. The CDR3 extends over 16 amino acids. Looked up from germline, CDR1 is MGHDK and CDR2 is SYGVNS. Written as DNA, the CDR3 is TGTGCCAGCAGCGACACGAGCGGGAGGGCCTACAATGAGCAGTTCTTC. Amino acid sequence: CASSDTSGRAYNEQFF.

This clone is a singleton in its sample. V is TRBV7-6 and J is TRBJ2-5; D not resolved. Trimming took off 3 bases at V and 0 bases at J, with 8 bases between the two ends. The CDR3 runs to 14 residues. CDR1 SGHVS and CDR2 FNYEAQ come from the germline V gene. CDR3 bases: TGTGCCAGCAGCTTGATGGTTAACCAAGAGACCCAGTACTTC. Encoded protein: CASSLMVNQETQYF.

V usage is TRBV2 and J usage is TRBJ1-1; maybe TRBD1 (5 bases). This CDR3 has 14 amino acids. V was clipped by 6 bases and J by 0 bases, with 11 bases between them. In germline, CDR1 is SNHLY, CDR2 FYNNEI. The CDR3: CASRVEGLNTEAFF. Here the CDR3 DNA reads TGTGCCAGCAGGGTAGAGGGGTTGAACACTGAAGCTTTCTTT.

This chain connects TRBV18 to TRBJ1-1, with D perhaps matching TRBD1 (6 bases). The germline V gene has CDR1 KGHSH and CDR2 LQKENI. Trimming removed 6 bases at V and 3 bases at J, with 20 bases between. The CDR3 is 16 amino acids. For the CDR3, the DNA is TGTGCCAGCTCGATTGTCGGGGGGCTCGGGGACACTGAAGCTTTCTTT. Its translation is CASSIVGGLGDTEAFF.

The chain couples TRBV11-2 to TRBJ2-4; maybe TRBD1 (7 bases). Trimming stripped 1 base from V and 0 bases from J, with 16 bases between. This CDR3 is built from 18 residues. CDR1 is SGHAT, CDR2 FQNNGV, per germline. The chain's CDR3 is CASSLGAGRGLAKNIQYF. Here the CDR3 DNA reads TGTGCCAGCAGCTTAGGGGCGGGAAGGGGGCTAGCCAAAAACATTCAGTACTTC.

The V and J genes are TRBV7-2 and TRBJ1-5; D gene unclear. V was shortened by 5 bases and J by 7 bases, with 15 bases between the two germline ends. The CDR3 has 14 amino acids. The germline V gene encodes CDR1 SGHTA and CDR2 FQGNSA. CDR3 in DNA: TGTGCCAGCAGCGCCGCATATCCCCACCAGCCCCAGCATTTT. This codes for CASSAAYPHQPQHF.

The rearrangement uses TRBV19 and TRBJ1-1; D is unresolved. V was clipped by 7 bases and J by 2 bases, with 20 bases between them. The CDR3 loop spans 16 amino acids. Germline-derived CDR1 and CDR2 are LNHDA and SQIVND (reference sequence). CDR3 protein: CASTPGSGKGNTEAFF. The CDR3 DNA sequence: TGTGCCAGTACCCCAGGTTCAGGTAAAGGTAACACTGAAGCTTTCTTT.